This passage covers 25 T cell receptor beta chains from one sample sequenced in a study of blood T cell repertoires in COVID-19 (dated by TCRdb to about 2020). The receptor library was made with the immunoSEQ multiplex PCR assay. What TCRdb holds here is the immuneACCESS table cut down to in-frame rearrangements. Part of the clones is not present; checked against another copy, under half of the missing clones reflect an unresolved V gene, and the others are unexplained. This sample is represented by 95,000 to 100,000 clones; 75% to 90% of them were singletons. 1.5% to 2% of the sample belongs to the ten largest clones. The sample was peripheral blood. The origin of the receptors is a man at least 80 years old with acute or convalescent COVID-19.

The chain joins TRBV7-9 to TRBJ2-5; weak D call: TRBD2 (6 bases). V dropped 2 bases and J dropped 2 bases, with 12 bases sitting between them. Per germline, CDR1 SEHNR and CDR2 FQNEAQ (reference sequence). CDR3 size: 15 residues. The CDR3, as DNA: TGTGCCAGCAGCTTAAAAGCGGGTACGCAAGAGACCCAGTACTTC. Its translation is CASSLKAGTQETQYF.

The chain recombines TRBV20-1 with TRBJ2-2; a possible D gene is TRBD2 (6 bases). The CDR3 extends over 16 amino acids. V lost 3 bases to trimming and J lost 5 bases, with 19 bases between them. From germline, CDR1 is DFQATT and CDR2 SNEGSKA (reference sequence). CDR3 DNA sequence: TGCAGTGCTAGTAGGTCGGGGGTTCTTCGGACCGGGGAGCTGTTTTTT. It yields the protein CSASRSGVLRTGELFF.

CDR3 loop: CASSLAGTTSYNEQFF. CDR3 bases: TGTGCCAGCAGCTTAGCAGGGACTACTTCCTACAATGAGCAGTTCTTC. The V call is TRBV7-2, the J call TRBJ2-1, with 7 bases that match TRBD2. Trimming took 0 bases from V and 1 from J; bases not matched to a gene: 3. This CDR3 has 16 amino acids. The germline V gene has CDR1 SGHTA and CDR2 FQGNSA. Filled out from reference TRBV7-2 and TRBJ2-1, the complete variable domain reads GAGVSQSPSNKVTEKGKDVELRCDPISGHTALYWYRQSLGQGLEFLIYFQGNSAPDKSGLPSDRFSAERTGGSVSTLTIQRTQQEDSAVYLCASSLAGTTSYNEQFFGPGTRLTVL.

This clone was counted a few times. The chain is built from TRBV2 and TRBJ2-2; D not resolved. Between the trimmed V and J ends, which lost 1 base and 6 bases, there was a span of 12 bases. The CDR3 totals 15 residues. Germline CDR1 SNHLY, CDR2 FYNNEI. The CDR3, as DNA: TGTGCCAGCAGTGAAGGTGGGCGAGTCGCCGGGGAGCTGTTTTTT. It encodes CASSEGGRVAGELFF.

The chain recombines TRBV5-4 with TRBJ2-7; maybe TRBD1 (5 bases). V lost 0 bases, J lost 4 bases, and 14 bases lay in between. Germline V gene lookup returns CDR1 SGHNT and CDR2 YYREEE (reference sequence). The CDR3 length is 15 residues. This CDR3 is CASSLGRTPGYEQYF. CDR3 coding DNA: TGTGCCAGCAGCTTGGGCAGGACCCCAGGGTACGAGCAGTACTTC. The whole variable domain, remainder taken from reference TRBV5-4 and TRBJ2-7, is ETGVTQSPTHLIKTRGQQVTLRCSSQSGHNTVSWYQQALGQGPQFIFQYYREEENGRGNFPPRFSGLQFPNYSSELNVNALELDDSALYLCASSLGRTPGYEQYFGPGTRLTVT.

The CDR3 DNA follows: TGCGCCAGCAAACAGGGGCCCTACGAGCAGTACTTC. It encodes CASKQGPYEQYF. This chain links TRBV5-1 with TRBJ2-7; 7 bases match TRBD1. CDR3 size: 12 residues. Unmatched junction bases numbered 2, after V lost 6 bases and J lost 2 bases. CDR1 SGHRS and CDR2 YFSETQ come from the germline V gene. The full variable domain, its missing parts supplied by reference TRBV5-1 and TRBJ2-7, is KAGVTQTPRYLIKTRGQQVTLSCSPISGHRSVSWYQQTPGQGLQFLFEYFSETQRNKGNFPGRFSGRQFSNSRSEMNVSTLELGDSALYLCASKQGPYEQYFGPGTRLTVT.

V and J are TRBV28 and TRBJ2-7; no clear D gene. CDR3 length: 11 amino acids. V was trimmed by 4 bases and J by 2 bases, leaving 3 bases between them. CDR1 is MDHEN and CDR2 is SYDVKM in the germline V gene. The CDR3 DNA sequence: TGTGCCAGCAGTTCCACCTACGAGCAGTACTTC. Amino acid sequence: CASSSTYEQYF.

J is TRBJ2-5 and V is TRBV5-1, with TRBD2 matching 9 bases. Unmatched junction bases numbered 7, after V lost 0 bases and J lost 4 bases. The length of the CDR3 is 16 residues. The germline CDR1 and CDR2 sequences are SGHRS and YFSETQ. The CDR3 sequence is CASSLDASGAGETQYF. The CDR3, as DNA: TGCGCCAGCAGCTTGGATGCTAGCGGGGCCGGAGAGACCCAGTACTTC.

This clone was counted a few times. This chain links TRBV5-1 with TRBJ1-2; D is unclear. V was cut by 0 bases and J by 0 bases, with 9 bases left in between. The length of the CDR3 is 15 residues. The germline V gene encodes CDR1 SGHRS and CDR2 YFSETQ. The CDR3 sequence: CASSLGGLANYGYTF. In DNA, the CDR3 is TGCGCCAGCAGCTTGGGTGGGCTGGCTAACTATGGCTACACCTTC. Supplemented by reference TRBV5-1 and TRBJ1-2, the full variable domain reads KAGVTQTPRYLIKTRGQQVTLSCSPISGHRSVSWYQQTPGQGLQFLFEYFSETQRNKGNFPGRFSGRQFSNSRSEMNVSTLELGDSALYLCASSLGGLANYGYTFGSGTRLTVV.

The chain has TRBV19 and TRBJ1-2; D might be TRBD1 (5 bases). V gave up 8 bases and J gave up 2 bases, with 9 bases separating them. CDR3 length: 12 amino acids. The germline CDR1 and CDR2 sequences are LNHDA and SQIVND (reference sequence). CDR3 region: CASRHRNYGYTF. Here the CDR3 DNA reads TGTGCCAGTCGTCACAGGAACTATGGCTACACCTTC. Drawing the rest from reference TRBV19 and TRBJ1-2, the complete variable domain is DGGITQSPKYLFRKEGQNVTLSCEQNLNHDAMYWYRQDPGQGLRLIYYSQIVNDFQKGDIAEGYSVSREKKESFPLTVTSAQKNPTAFYLCASRHRNYGYTFGSGTRLTVV.

This clone was counted a few times. The rearrangement joins TRBV19 to TRBJ1-2; 12 positions match TRBD1. V gave up 3 bases and J gave up 3 bases; unmatched junction bases: 11. Germline lookup yields CDR1 LNHDA and CDR2 SQIVND (reference sequence). CDR3 size: 18 residues. CDR3 DNA: TGTGCCAGTAGTATCCCTGGGACAGGGGGCGCGGTGGACTATGGCTACACCTTC. Protein sequence: CASSIPGTGGAVDYGYTF.

The gene calls are TRBV6-1 and TRBJ1-3; tentative D call: TRBD1 (5 bases). This CDR3 comprises 14 residues. In germline, CDR1 is MNHNS, CDR2 SASEGT. V was clipped by 1 base and J by 4 bases, with 8 bases between them. The CDR3 here is CASSEVGAGNTIYF. The CDR3 coding sequence is TGTGCCAGCAGTGAAGTTGGGGCGGGAAACACCATATATTTT.

The rearrangement links TRBV7-2 to TRBJ2-7; D remains ambiguous. The V end lost 5 bases, the J end lost 1 base, and 9 bases lay between the germline ends. The CDR3 consists of 13 residues. Germline CDR1 reads SGHTA; CDR2 reads FQGNSA. In nucleotides, the CDR3 is TGTGCCAGCAGCCGGAGCATATCCTACGAGCAGTACTTC. Protein: CASSRSISYEQYF.

V is TRBV6-2 or TRBV6-3 and J is TRBJ1-1; D not certain. Germline CDR1 and CDR2: MNHEY and SVGEGT. Trimming cost V 6 bases and J 5 bases, with 7 bases left between them. This CDR3 comprises 11 residues. The DNA of the CDR3 is TGTGCCAGCAGCCCCAGAACTGAAGCTTTCTTT. Translation gives CASSPRTEAFF.

The V and J genes are TRBV6-5 and TRBJ1-1, with TRBD1 matching over 8 bases. Germline CDR1 MNHEY, CDR2 SVGAGI. The CDR3 runs to 14 residues. V shed 7 bases and J 1 base; nucleotides not matched to a gene: 5. The DNA of the CDR3 is TGTGCCAGCACCGAAGGACAGGGGAACACTGAAGCTTTCTTT. It is translated as CASTEGQGNTEAFF.

J is TRBJ2-7 and V is TRBV11-2; TRBD1 aligns across 8 bases. This CDR3 contains 15 residues. The germline CDR1 and CDR2 sequences are SGHAT and FQNNGV. The V and J ends lost 6 bases and 0 bases, in that order; junction bases with no gene match: 7. CDR3 residues: CASSPGQASSYEQYF. The DNA for the CDR3 is TGTGCCAGCAGTCCGGGACAGGCCAGCTCCTACGAGCAGTACTTC.

This chain joins TRBV28 and TRBJ2-1; TRBD2 is a possible D gene (5 bases). The V end lost 6 bases, the J end lost 5 bases, and 11 bases lay between the germline ends. The CDR3 spans 13 residues. Germline-derived CDR1 and CDR2 are MDHEN and SYDVKM. The CDR3 is CASRPGLDNEQFF. The DNA for the CDR3 is TGTGCCAGCAGACCGGGGTTGGACAATGAGCAGTTCTTC.

Worth noting for this clone: At the DNA level, this CDR3 is encoded by other sequences in the same sample as well. The gene calls are TRBV19 and TRBJ1-6, with TRBD1 identical over 8 bases. This CDR3 has 13 amino acids. Unmatched junction bases numbered 3, after V lost 5 bases and J lost 9 bases. The germline V gene encodes CDR1 LNHDA and CDR2 SQIVND (reference sequence). The CDR3: CASSPDRVSPLHF. The CDR3, as DNA: TGTGCCAGTAGTCCGGACAGGGTTTCACCCCTCCACTTT.

Turning to this clone: A junction boundary mismatches the germline segment, possibly from a read error. This chain uses TRBV7-2 with TRBJ1-2, with TRBD1 matching over 10 bases. The CDR3 extends over 16 amino acids. Germline values: CDR1 SGHTA, CDR2 FQGNSA. The CDR3 here is CASSRDPSTGGGQQIF. Here the CDR3 DNA reads TGTGCCAGCAGCCGCGACCCGTCGACAGGGGGCGGGCAACAAATATTC.

This rearrangement joins TRBV5-1 to TRBJ2-3; 10 nucleotides agree with TRBD1. Germline V lookup: CDR1 SGHRS, CDR2 YFSETQ. The CDR3 totals 17 residues. Trimming removed 3 bases from V and 5 bases from J; junction bases left unmatched: 12. CDR3 sequence: CASSWTRDRGFLDTQYF. In DNA form, the CDR3 reads TGCGCCAGCAGCTGGACCCGGGACAGGGGTTTTTTAGATACGCAGTATTTT.

J is TRBJ1-1 and V is TRBV27; TRBD1 matches at 7 bases. The V gene's germline CDR1 is MNHEY and CDR2 SMNVEV (reference sequence). The CDR3 loop spans 14 amino acids. The V gene end was trimmed by 2 bases and the J gene end by 4 bases; junction bases not matched to a gene: 4. CDR3 DNA: TGTGCCAGCAGTTTACTCCGGACAGGCACTGAAGCTTTCTTT. It is translated as CASSLLRTGTEAFF.

This chain links TRBV7-2 with TRBJ2-5, with 8 bases fitting TRBD2. With 2 bases clipped from V and 4 bases from J, the junction kept 12 bases outside the gene matches. The CDR3 is 17 residues long. Germline V CDR1 and CDR2: SGHTA, FQGNSA. The DNA of the CDR3 is TGTGCCAGCAGCTTATGGGCCCCGGGGGCGGGAGGAGAGACCCAGTACTTC. Translating gives CASSLWAPGAGGETQYF.

This chain links TRBV11-2 with TRBJ2-7; 8 bases match TRBD1. The CDR3 totals 14 residues. Germline V gene data show CDR1 as SGHAT and CDR2 as FQNNGV. V shed 1 base, J shed 3 bases, and the junction held 2 bases outside the gene matches. CDR3: CASSLGQGIYEQYF. CDR3 in DNA: TGTGCCAGCAGCTTAGGACAGGGGATCTACGAGCAGTACTTC.

The chain is built from TRBV30 and TRBJ2-1, with 9 bases fitting TRBD2. This CDR3 comprises 13 residues. V shed 5 bases, J shed 4 bases, and the junction held 3 bases outside the gene matches. Per the germline V gene, CDR1 is GTSNPN and CDR2 is SVGIG (reference sequence). The CDR3 DNA reads as TGTGCCTGGGGTAGCGGGAGTTACAATGAGCAGTTCTTC. Translation gives CAWGSGSYNEQFF.

The chain recombines TRBV7-8 with TRBJ2-3; 9 bases agree with TRBD1. The CDR3 has 13 amino acids. Germline V gene lookup returns CDR1 SGHVS and CDR2 FQNEAQ. V lost 2 bases to trimming and J lost 10 bases; unmatched junction nucleotides: 4. CDR3 coding DNA: TGTGCCAGCAGCTTAACACAGGGGGCTGCGCAGTATTTT. It specifies CASSLTQGAAQYF.